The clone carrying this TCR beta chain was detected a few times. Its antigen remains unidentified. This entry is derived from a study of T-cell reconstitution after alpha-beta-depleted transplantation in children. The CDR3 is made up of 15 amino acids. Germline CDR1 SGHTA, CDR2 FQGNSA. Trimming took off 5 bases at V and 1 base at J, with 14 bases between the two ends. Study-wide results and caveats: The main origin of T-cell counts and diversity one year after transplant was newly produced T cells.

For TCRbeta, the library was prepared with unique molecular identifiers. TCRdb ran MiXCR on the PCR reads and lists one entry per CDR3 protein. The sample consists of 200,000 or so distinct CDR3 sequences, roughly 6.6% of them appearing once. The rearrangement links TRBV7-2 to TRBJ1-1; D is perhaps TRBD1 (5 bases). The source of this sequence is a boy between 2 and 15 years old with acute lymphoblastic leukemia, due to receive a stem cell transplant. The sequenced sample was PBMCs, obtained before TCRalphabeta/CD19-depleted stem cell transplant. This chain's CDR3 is CASSRQGNRNTEAFF. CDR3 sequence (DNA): TGTGCCAGCAGCCGCCAGGGAAATAGGAACACTGAAGCTTTCTTT.